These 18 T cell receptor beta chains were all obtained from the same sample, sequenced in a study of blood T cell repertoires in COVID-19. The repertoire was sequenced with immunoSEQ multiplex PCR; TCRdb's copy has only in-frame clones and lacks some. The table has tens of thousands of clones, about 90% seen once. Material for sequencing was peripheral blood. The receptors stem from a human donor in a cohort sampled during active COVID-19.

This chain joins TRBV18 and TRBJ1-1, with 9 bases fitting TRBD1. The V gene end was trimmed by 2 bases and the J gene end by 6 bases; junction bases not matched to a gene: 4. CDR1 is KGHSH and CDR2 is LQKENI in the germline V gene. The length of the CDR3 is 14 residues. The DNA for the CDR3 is TGTGCCAGCTCACCAGGGACAGGGCTAGCTGAAGCTTTCTTT. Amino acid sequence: CASSPGTGLAEAFF. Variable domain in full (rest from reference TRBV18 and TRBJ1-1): NAGVMQNPRHLVRRRGQEARLRCSPMKGHSHVYWYRQLPEEGLKFMVYLQKENIIDESGMPKERFSAEFPKEGPSILRIQQVVRGDSAAYFCASSPGTGLAEAFFGQGTRLTVV.

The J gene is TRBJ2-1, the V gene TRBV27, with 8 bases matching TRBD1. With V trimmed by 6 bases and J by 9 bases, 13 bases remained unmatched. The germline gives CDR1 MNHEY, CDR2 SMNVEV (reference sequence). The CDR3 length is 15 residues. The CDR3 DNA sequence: TGTGCCAGCAGCCTCCGCAGGGGGCTGTACGGTGAGCAGTTCTTC. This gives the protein CASSLRRGLYGEQFF.

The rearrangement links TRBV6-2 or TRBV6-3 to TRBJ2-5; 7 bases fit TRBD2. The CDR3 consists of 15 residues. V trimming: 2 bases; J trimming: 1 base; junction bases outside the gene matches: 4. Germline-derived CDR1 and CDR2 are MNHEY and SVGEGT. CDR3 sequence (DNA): TGTGCCAGCAGTTACAGGCGGGGGACCCAAGAGACCCAGTACTTC. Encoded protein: CASSYRRGTQETQYF.

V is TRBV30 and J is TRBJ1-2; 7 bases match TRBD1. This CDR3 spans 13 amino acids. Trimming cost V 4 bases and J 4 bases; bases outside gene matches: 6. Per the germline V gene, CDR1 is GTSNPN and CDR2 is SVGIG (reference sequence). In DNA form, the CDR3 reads TGTGCCTGGACTCGACAGGGATTCTATGGCTACACCTTC. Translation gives CAWTRQGFYGYTF.

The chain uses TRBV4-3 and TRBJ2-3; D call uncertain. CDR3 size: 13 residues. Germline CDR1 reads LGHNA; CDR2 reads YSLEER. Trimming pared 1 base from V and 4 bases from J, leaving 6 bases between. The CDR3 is CASSQGSADTQYF. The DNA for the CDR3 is TGCGCCAGCAGCCAAGGTTCCGCAGATACGCAGTATTTT.

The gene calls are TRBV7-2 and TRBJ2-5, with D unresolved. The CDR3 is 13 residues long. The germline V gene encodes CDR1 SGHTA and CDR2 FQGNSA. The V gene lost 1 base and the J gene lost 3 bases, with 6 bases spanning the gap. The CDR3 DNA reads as TGTGCCAGCAGCTTAGTTGTCGAAGAGACCCAGTACTTC. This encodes CASSLVVEETQYF.

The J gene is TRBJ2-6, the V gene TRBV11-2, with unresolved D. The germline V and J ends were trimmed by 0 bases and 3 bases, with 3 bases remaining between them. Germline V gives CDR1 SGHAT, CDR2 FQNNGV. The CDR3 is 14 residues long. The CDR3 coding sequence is TGTGCCAGCAGCTTAGATCGTGGGGCCAACGTCCTGACTTTC. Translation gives CASSLDRGANVLTF.

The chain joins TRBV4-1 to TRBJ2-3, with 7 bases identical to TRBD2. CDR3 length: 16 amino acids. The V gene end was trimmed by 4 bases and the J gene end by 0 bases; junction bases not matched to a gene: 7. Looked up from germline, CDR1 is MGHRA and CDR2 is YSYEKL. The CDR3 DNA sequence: TGCGCCAGCAGCCCCATCGGGAGGCCTAGCACAGATACGCAGTATTTT. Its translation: CASSPIGRPSTDTQYF.

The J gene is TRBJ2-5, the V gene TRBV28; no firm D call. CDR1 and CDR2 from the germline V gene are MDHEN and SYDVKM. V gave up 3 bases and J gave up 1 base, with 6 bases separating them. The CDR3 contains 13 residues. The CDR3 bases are TGTGCCAGCAGTTTGGGCAGCCAAGAGACCCAGTACTTC. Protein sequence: CASSLGSQETQYF.

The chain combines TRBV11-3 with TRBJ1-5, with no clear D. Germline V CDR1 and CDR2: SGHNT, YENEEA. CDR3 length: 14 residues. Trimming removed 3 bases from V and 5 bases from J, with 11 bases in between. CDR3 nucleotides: TGTGCCAGCAGCTTGAACGGGAGACATCAGCCCCAGCATTTT. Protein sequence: CASSLNGRHQPQHF.

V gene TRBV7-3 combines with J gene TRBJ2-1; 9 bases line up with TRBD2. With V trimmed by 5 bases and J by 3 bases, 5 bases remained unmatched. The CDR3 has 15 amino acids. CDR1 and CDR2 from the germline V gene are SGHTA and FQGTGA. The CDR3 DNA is TGTGCCAGCAGCACCTCTAGCGGGGTCTACAATGAGCAGTTCTTC. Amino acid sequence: CASSTSSGVYNEQFF.

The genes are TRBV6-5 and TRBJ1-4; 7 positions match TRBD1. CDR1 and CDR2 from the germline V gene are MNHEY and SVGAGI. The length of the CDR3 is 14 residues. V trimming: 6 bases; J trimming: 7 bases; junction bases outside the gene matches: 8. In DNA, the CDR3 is TGTGCCAGCAGCCGCCGACAGGGTTCTGAAAAACTGTTTTTT. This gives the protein CASSRRQGSEKLFF.

The CDR3 DNA follows: TGTGCCAGCAGCCCCCCCGGCGGGAGTAGCTCAGATACGCAGTATTTT. Residues: CASSPPGGSSSDTQYF. The chain links TRBV7-9 to TRBJ2-3; 7 nucleotides line up with TRBD2. Germline-derived CDR1 and CDR2 are SEHNR and FQNEAQ (reference sequence). With 5 bases clipped from V and 4 bases from J, the junction kept 12 bases outside the gene matches. The CDR3 extends over 16 amino acids. The full variable domain, in which reference TRBV7-9 and TRBJ2-3 provide the parts outside the CDR3, is DTGVSQNPRHKITKRGQNVTFRCDPISEHNRLYWYRQTLGQGPEFLTYFQNEAQLEKSRLLSDRFSAERPKGSFSTLEIQRTEQGDSAMYLCASSPPGGSSSDTQYFGPGTRLTVL.

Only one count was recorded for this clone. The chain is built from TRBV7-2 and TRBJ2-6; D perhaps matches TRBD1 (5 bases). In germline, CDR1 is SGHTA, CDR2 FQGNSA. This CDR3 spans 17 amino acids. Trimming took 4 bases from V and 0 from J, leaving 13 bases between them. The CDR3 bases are TGTGCCAGCAGCTACCAACCAGGGTACTCTGGGGCCAACGTCCTGACTTTC. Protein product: CASSYQPGYSGANVLTF.

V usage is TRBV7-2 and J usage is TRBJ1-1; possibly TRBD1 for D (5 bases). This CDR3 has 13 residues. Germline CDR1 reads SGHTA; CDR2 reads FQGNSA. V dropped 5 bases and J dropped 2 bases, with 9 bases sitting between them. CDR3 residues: CASSQGPNTEAFF. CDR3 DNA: TGTGCCAGCAGCCAGGGTCCCAACACTGAAGCTTTCTTT.

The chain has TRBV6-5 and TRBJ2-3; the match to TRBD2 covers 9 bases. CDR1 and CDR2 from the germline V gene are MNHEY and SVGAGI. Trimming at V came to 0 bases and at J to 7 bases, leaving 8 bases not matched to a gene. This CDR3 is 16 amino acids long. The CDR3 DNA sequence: TGTGCCAGCAGTTACTCGGCCCTAGCGGGGCGCCATACGCAGTATTTT. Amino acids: CASSYSALAGRHTQYF.

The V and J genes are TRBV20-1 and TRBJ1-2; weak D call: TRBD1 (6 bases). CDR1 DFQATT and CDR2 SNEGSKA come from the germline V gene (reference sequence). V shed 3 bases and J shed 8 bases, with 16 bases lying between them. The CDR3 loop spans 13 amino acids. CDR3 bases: TGCAGTGCTAGTCGGAGTTCGACAGGCGGCTACACCTTC. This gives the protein CSASRSSTGGYTF.

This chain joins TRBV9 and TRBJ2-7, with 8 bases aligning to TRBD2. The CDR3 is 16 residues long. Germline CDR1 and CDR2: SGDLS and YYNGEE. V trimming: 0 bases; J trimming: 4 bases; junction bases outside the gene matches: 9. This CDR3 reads CASSVGRSGSSYEQYF. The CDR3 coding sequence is TGTGCCAGCAGCGTAGGTAGAAGCGGGAGTTCTTACGAGCAGTACTTC.